In this sample, the clone carrying this T cell receptor (beta chain) turned up once. This record comes from a study of blood T cell repertoires in COVID-19. About the study: Donors in the United States, Italy and Spain gave samples during acute or convalescent COVID-19. From T cells, B-cell-depleted T cells, or PBMCs came the material, which was cDNA or gDNA.

CDR3 length equals 15 residues. CDR1 is KGHSH, CDR2 LQKENI, per germline. The J segment lost 1 base and the V segment lost 6 bases, leaving 8 bases of the junction unmatched. Methods used by the authors: For nucleated cells, counts were estimated from reference gene primer amplification. Profiled with immunoSEQ multiplex PCR; TCRdb holds only in-frame clones, not every one. V, J and clone size are those of that table, while D and trimming were read from the DNA. Of over 40,000 clones detected, 70% to 90% appear once; the ten largest clones hold less than 3.5%. The chain carries TRBV18 and TRBJ1-1, with 7 bases identical to TRBD1. The sample was peripheral blood. The TCR sequence derives from a man at least 80 years old with acute or convalescent COVID-19. The CDR3 DNA sequence: TGTGCCAGCTCTCGACAGGGTTTCGGGAACACTGAAGCTTTCTTT. This translates into CASSRQGFGNTEAFF.